Detailed here is one T cell receptor beta chain. This specimen belongs to a study of blood T cell repertoires in COVID-19. Study details: Sites across the United States, Italy and Spain contributed samples from acute and convalescent COVID-19. Sample material is recorded as cDNA or gDNA derived from T cells, B-cell-depleted T cells, or PBMCs.

In the authors' methods: Researchers report that nucleated cell counts were estimated from reference gene primer amplification. Clones were read by immunoSEQ multiplex PCR, and TCRdb kept only the in-frame ones, dropping some. V and J calls and clone size are copied from that table; D and trimming were computed from the DNA. In the table there are some 250,000 clones, approximately 78% of which are singletons. J gave up 4 bases and V 6 bases, and 10 bases lay outside the gene matches. CDR1 and CDR2 from the germline V gene are SGHTS and YDEGEE. The CDR3 contains 15 residues. The J gene is TRBJ2-5, the V gene TRBV5-8; 9 bases map to TRBD2. Sequenced: peripheral blood. The receptor was isolated from a woman aged 55-69 years with active or convalescent COVID-19. The CDR3 is CASTSSGGQAETQYF. CDR3 sequence (DNA): TGTGCCAGCACCTCCAGCGGGGGGCAGGCAGAGACCCAGTACTTC.